Presented here are 8 T cell receptor beta chains from one specimen sequenced in a study of beta chain features in type 1 diabetes. Since all of the isolated RNA was reverse transcribed, expressed TCRB transcripts were what got sequenced. This table comes from immunoSEQ multiplex PCR, and its TCRdb copy is limited to in-frame clones, with some not included. The sample records around 340,000 clones, roughly 21% being singletons. Sequencing input: naive CD4+ T cells from blood. The receptor source for this set is a woman younger than 30 in good health.

The chain combines TRBV18 with TRBJ2-5, with TRBD2 identical over 9 bases. The CDR3 is made up of 16 amino acids. J lost 2 bases, V lost 3 bases, and 7 bases had no gene match. Germline values: CDR1 KGHSH, CDR2 LQKENI. In DNA form, the CDR3 reads TGTGCCAGCTCACCCCTAGCGGGGAGTTTTCAAGAGACCCAGTACTTC. It translates to CASSPLAGSFQETQYF.

CDR3 amino acids: CASSIGLAGEIYEQYF. In DNA form, the CDR3 reads TGTGCCAGCAGCATTGGACTAGCGGGAGAGATCTACGAGCAGTACTTC. The genes are TRBV7-9 and TRBJ2-7; 13 positions match TRBD2. Trimming at V came to 5 bases and at J to 3 bases, leaving 7 bases not matched to a gene. The CDR3 runs to 16 residues. The germline gives CDR1 SEHNR, CDR2 FQNEAQ (reference sequence).

This clone was picked up a small number of times. The CDR3 spells CAWSVAGWNTEAFF. CDR3 nucleotides: TGTGCCTGGAGTGTGGCAGGGTGGAACACTGAAGCTTTCTTT. The chain uses TRBV30 and TRBJ1-1, with D perhaps matching TRBD1 (5 bases). From germline, CDR1 is GTSNPN and CDR2 SVGIG (reference sequence). The length of the CDR3 is 14 residues. V lost 0 bases, J lost 1 base, and 9 bases lay in between.

This clone has more than one count but fewer than ten. The V gene is TRBV7-8, the J gene TRBJ2-5; a weak D match, TRBD2 (7 bases). Germline V gene data show CDR1 as SGHVS and CDR2 as FQNEAQ. V lost 5 bases and J lost 2, with 18 bases in between. This CDR3 has 16 amino acids. CDR3 DNA sequence: TGTGCCAGCAGCGGCGGCCGAGGGGGGGTTCAAGAGACCCAGTACTTC. It translates to CASSGGRGGVQETQYF.

This clone has more than one count but fewer than ten. The rearrangement links TRBV7-2 to TRBJ1-4; D uncertain. Looked up from germline, CDR1 is SGHTA and CDR2 is FQGNSA. The CDR3 sequence is 13 residues long. Between the trimmed V and J ends, which lost 1 base and 5 bases, there was a span of 5 bases. The CDR3 DNA reads as TGTGCCAGCAGCTTAGTTCAGAATGAAAAACTGTTTTTT. It encodes CASSLVQNEKLFF.

This clone was picked up a small number of times. The chain combines TRBV30 with TRBJ1-2; TRBD1 is a possible D gene (5 bases). The CDR3 is made up of 14 amino acids. From germline, CDR1 is GTSNPN and CDR2 SVGIG (reference sequence). The V and J ends lost 2 bases and 4 bases respectively, with 14 bases between them. The CDR3 DNA reads TGTGCCTGGAGTCAGGGAACGGAGGGCTATGGCTACACCTTC. It yields the protein CAWSQGTEGYGYTF.

This clone has only a few counts. Other nucleotide sequences from this sample produce the same CDR3. The chain joins TRBV29-1 to TRBJ2-3, with 14 bases lining up with TRBD2. V lost 4 bases and J lost 3; bases outside the gene matches: 3. The CDR3 covers 15 residues. From germline, CDR1 is SQVTM and CDR2 ANQGSEA. DNA of the CDR3: TGCAGCGTTGGTGGGACTAGCGGGAGAACAGATACGCAGTATTTT. Protein: CSVGGTSGRTDTQYF.

This clone was detected a few times. J is TRBJ1-6 and V is TRBV9, with 7 bases matching TRBD1. The germline V gene has CDR1 SGDLS and CDR2 YYNGEE. With 2 bases clipped from V and 7 bases from J, the junction kept 6 bases outside the gene matches. The CDR3 length is 15 residues. The DNA of the CDR3 is TGTGCCAGCAGCGTCCTAGGACAGGTCAATTCACCCCTCCACTTT. Amino acid sequence: CASSVLGQVNSPLHF.